This T cell receptor (beta chain) was recorded in a study of blood T cell repertoires in COVID-19. Study as a whole: There were acute and convalescent COVID-19 samples, and they came from the United States, Italy and Spain. In each case, the material was cDNA or gDNA derived from T cells, B-cell-depleted T cells, or PBMCs.

This CDR3 region has 15 residues. Germline V CDR1 and CDR2: SGDLS, YYNGEE. V was trimmed by 0 bases and J by 4 bases, leaving 10 bases between them. Methods used by the authors: Nucleated cell counts were estimated from reference gene primer amplification. Libraries were prepared by immunoSEQ multiplex PCR; TCRdb keeps only in-frame clonotypes and omits some of them. V and J calls and clone size follow that table, whereas D and trimming were derived from the DNA. Found here are nearly 300,000 clones, approximately 89% of them singletons; the top ten hold more than 6.5%. Sample: peripheral blood. The sequence came from a woman in her twenties or thirties who had recovered from COVID-19. The chain carries TRBV9 and TRBJ2-2; tentative D call: TRBD1 (5 bases). For the CDR3, the DNA is TGTGCCAGCAGCGTAGCAGGGTACAGCACCGGGGAGCTGTTTTTT. Protein: CASSVAGYSTGELFF.